This paragraph covers one T cell receptor beta chain sequence. Its cognate antigen is unknown. This sample is drawn from a study of blood T cells in healthy people across ages. For the study at large: Per two T cells, about one barcoded beta molecule was captured through template switching. Points from the study as a whole: Diversity was higher, and naive CD4+ cells more numerous, in long-lived donors than in aged donors.

A second roughly 6 to 11 cycle PCR used barcoded and J-beta primers. Unique molecular identifiers of 12 random nucleotides labeled each cDNA. MiXCR, applied by TCRdb to the 5' RACE reads, yields one record per CDR3 protein. The sample lists around 1,000,000 distinct CDR3 sequences, under 40% occurring once. Input material: blood. The sequence was collected from a man aged 18 to 30 in good health.

The CDR3 is CSASRASGGYNEQFF. The CDR3 bases are TGCAGTGCTAGTCGGGCTAGCGGGGGTTACAATGAGCAGTTCTTC. This chain uses TRBV20-1 with TRBJ2-1, with 10 bases matching TRBD2. With 3 bases clipped from V and 4 bases from J, the junction kept 6 bases outside the gene matches. The CDR3 is made up of 15 amino acids. CDR1 is DFQATT, CDR2 SNEGSKA, per germline (reference sequence).